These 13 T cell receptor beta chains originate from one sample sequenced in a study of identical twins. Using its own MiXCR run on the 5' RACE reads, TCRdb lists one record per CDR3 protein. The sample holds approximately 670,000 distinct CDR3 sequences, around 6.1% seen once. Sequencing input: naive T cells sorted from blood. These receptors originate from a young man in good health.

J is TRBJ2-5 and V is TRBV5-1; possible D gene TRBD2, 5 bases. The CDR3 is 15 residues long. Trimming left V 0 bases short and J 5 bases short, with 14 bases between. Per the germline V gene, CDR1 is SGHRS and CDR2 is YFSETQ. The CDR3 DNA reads TGCGCCAGCAGCTTGGCCACGGGGTTCTTGGAGACCCAGTACTTC. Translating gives CASSLATGFLETQYF.

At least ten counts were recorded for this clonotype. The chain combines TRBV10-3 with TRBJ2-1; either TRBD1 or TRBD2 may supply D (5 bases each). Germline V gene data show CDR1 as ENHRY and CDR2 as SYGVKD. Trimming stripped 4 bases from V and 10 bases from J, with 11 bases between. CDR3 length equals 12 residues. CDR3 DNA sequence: TGTGCCATCAGTGCACCCGGGACCGAGCAGTTCTTC. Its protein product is CAISAPGTEQFF.

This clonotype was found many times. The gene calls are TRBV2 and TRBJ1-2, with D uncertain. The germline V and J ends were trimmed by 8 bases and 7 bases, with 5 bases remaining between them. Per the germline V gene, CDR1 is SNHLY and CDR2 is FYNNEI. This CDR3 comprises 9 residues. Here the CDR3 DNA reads TGTGCCAGCGGGCGTGGCTACACCTTC. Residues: CASGRGYTF.

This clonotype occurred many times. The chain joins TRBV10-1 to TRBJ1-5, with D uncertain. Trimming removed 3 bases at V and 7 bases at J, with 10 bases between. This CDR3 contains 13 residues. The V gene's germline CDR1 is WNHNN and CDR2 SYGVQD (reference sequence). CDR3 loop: CASSEGPLQPQHF. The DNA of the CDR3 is TGCGCCAGCAGTGAAGGACCTTTACAGCCCCAGCATTTT.

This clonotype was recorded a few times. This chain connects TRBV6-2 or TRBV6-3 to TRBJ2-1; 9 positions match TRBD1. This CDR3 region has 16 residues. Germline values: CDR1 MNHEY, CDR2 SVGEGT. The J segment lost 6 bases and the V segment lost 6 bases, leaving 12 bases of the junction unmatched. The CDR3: CASRPNDRGSGNEQFF. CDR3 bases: TGTGCCAGCAGACCGAACGACAGGGGGTCGGGCAATGAGCAGTTCTTC.

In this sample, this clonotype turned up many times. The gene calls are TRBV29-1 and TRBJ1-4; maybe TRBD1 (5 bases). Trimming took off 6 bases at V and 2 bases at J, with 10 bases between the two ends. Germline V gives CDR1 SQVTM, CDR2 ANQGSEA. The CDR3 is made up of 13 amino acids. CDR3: CSVVTATNEKLFF. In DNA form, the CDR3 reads TGCAGCGTAGTGACAGCGACTAATGAAAAACTGTTTTTT.

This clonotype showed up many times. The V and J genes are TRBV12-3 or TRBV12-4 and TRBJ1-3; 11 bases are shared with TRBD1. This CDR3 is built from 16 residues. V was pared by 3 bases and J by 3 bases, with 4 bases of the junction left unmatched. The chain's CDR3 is CASSFRTGGFGNTIYF. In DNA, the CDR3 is TGTGCCAGCAGTTTTCGGACAGGGGGCTTTGGAAACACCATATATTTT.

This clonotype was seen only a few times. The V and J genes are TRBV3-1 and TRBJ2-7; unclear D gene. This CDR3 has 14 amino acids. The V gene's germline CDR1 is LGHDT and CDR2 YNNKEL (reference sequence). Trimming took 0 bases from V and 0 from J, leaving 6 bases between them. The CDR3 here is CASSQDRSSYEQYV. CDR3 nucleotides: TGTGCCAGCAGCCAAGATCGGAGCTCCTACGAGCAGTACGTC.

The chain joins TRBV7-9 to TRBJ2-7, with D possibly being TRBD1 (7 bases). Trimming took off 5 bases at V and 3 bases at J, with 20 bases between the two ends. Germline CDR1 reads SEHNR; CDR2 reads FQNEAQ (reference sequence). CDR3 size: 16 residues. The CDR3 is CASSPQYGQGGYEQYF. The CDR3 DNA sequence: TGTGCCAGCAGCCCCCAGTACGGGCAGGGGGGCTACGAGCAGTACTTC.

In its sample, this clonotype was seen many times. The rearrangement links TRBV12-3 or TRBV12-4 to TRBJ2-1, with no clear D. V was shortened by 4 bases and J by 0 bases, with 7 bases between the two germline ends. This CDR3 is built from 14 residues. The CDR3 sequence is CASSYGNSYNEQFF. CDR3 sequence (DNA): TGTGCCAGCAGTTACGGAAACTCCTACAATGAGCAGTTCTTC.

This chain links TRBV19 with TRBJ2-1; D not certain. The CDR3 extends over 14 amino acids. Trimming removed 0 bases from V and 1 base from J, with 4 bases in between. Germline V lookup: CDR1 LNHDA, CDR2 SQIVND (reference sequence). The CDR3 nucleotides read TGTGCCAGTAGTATAGAACTATCCTACAATGAGCAGTTCTTC. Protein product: CASSIELSYNEQFF.

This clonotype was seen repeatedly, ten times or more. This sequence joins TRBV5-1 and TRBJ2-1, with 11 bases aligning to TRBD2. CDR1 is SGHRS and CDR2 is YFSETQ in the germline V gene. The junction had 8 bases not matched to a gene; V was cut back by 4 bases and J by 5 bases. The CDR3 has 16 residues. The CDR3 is CASSGFGTSGHNEQFF. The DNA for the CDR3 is TGCGCCAGCAGCGGATTCGGGACTAGCGGCCACAATGAGCAGTTCTTC.

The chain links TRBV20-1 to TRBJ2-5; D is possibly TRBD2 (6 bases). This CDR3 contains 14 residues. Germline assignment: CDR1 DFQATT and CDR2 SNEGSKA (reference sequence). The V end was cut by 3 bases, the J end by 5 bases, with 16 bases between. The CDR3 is CSASSRPRGETQYF. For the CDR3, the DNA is TGCAGTGCTAGTTCCCGACCCCGGGGGGAGACCCAGTACTTC.